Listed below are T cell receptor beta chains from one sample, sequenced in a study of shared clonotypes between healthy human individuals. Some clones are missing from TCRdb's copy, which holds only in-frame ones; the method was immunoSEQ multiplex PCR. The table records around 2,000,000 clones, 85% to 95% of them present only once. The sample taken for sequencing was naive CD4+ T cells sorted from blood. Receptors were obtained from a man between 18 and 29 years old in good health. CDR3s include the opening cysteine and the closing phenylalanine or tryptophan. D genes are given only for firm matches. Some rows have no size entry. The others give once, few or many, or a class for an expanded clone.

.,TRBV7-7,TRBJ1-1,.,TGTGCTAGCAGCCCCGATTACCAGGGCGAAGCTTTCTTT,CASSPDYQGEAFF
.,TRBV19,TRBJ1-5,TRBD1,TGTGCCAGTAGCGGGACAGATTACAATCAGCCCCAGCATTTT,CASSGTDYNQPQHF
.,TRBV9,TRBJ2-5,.,TGTGCCAGCAGCGTAGAAGGGTATGGGACATCTTACCAAGAGACCCAGTACTTC,CASSVEGYGTSYQETQYF
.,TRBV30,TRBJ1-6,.,TGTGCCTGGACCTTGGGCCCGGGTACACCCCTCCACTTT,CAWTLGPGTPLHF
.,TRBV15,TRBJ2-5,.,TGTGCCACCAGCAGAGCGTTAGAGACCCAGTACTTC,CATSRALETQYF
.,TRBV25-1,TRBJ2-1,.,TGTGCCAGCAGTGACCTAGCCCCACTGAACAATGAGCAGTTCTTC,CASSDLAPLNNEQFF
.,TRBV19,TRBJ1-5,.,TGTGCCAGTAGCTACCCAGCCCTCAATCAGCCCCAGCATTTT,CASSYPALNQPQHF
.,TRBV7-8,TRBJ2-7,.,TGTGCCAGCAGCTCGAGGGGTTACGAGCAGTACTTC,CASSSRGYEQYF
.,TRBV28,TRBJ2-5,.,TGTGCCAGCAGTACGAGACGCACGCCGACAGAGACCCAGTACTTC,CASSTRRTPTETQYF
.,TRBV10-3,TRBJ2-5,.,TGTGCCATCAGTGACCCGGCGGCCGAAGAGACCCAGTACTTC,CAISDPAAEETQYF
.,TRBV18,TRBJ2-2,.,TGTGCCAGCTCACCACGGACGGCGAACACCGGGGAGCTGTTTTTT,CASSPRTANTGELFF
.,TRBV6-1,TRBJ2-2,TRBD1,TGTGCCAGCTCCCGGGACAGAAACACCGGGGAGCTGTTTTTT,CASSRDRNTGELFF
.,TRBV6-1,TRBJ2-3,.,TGTGCCAGCACCTTAGGGACAGATACGCAGTATTTT,CASTLGTDTQYF
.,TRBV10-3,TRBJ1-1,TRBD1,TGTGCCATCAGTTCCAAGACAGGGGGGTTGAACACTGAAGCTTTCTTT,CAISSKTGGLNTEAFF
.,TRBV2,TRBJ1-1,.,TGTGCCAGCAGTGAACAGGATTTGGCGGCTTTCTTT,CASSEQDLAAFF
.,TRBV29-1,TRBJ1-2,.,TGCAGCGTTACTTCCGGGACGGACTATGGCTACACCTTC,CSVTSGTDYGYTF
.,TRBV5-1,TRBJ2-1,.,TGCGCCAGCAGCGCTGGGGGGCCCAATGAGCAGTTCTTC,CASSAGGPNEQFF
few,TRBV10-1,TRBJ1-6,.,TGCGCCAGCAGTGAATGGAGCTCCTATAATTCACCCCTCCACTTT,CASSEWSSYNSPLHF
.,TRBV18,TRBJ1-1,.,TGTGCCAGCTCACCTCGGGTAACTGAAGCTTTCTTT,CASSPRVTEAFF
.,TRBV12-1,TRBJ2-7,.,TGTGCCAAAGATTACGAGCAGTACTTC,CAKDYEQYF
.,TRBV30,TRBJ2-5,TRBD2,TGTGCCTTCTTCGGGAAGCGGGGGGCGCGGGAGACCCAGTACTTC,CAFFGKRGARETQYF
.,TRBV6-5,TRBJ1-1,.,TGTGCCAGCAGTTCATCCAGACAGGTCGAAGCTTTCTTT,CASSSSRQVEAFF
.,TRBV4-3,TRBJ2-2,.,TGCGCCAGCAGCCAAGAAACAGCCGGGGAGCTGTTTTTT,CASSQETAGELFF
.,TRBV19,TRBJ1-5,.,TGTGCCAGTAGTCGGCAGGGGCTCAGCAATCAGCCCCAGCATTTT,CASSRQGLSNQPQHF
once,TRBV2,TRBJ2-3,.,TGTGCCAGCAGTGAGCCAGGGTTAAACACAGATACGCAGTATTTT,CASSEPGLNTDTQYF
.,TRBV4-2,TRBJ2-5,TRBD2,TGTGCCAGCAGCGTTAGCACGGGACTAGCGGGCACAAGAGAGACCCAGTACTTC,CASSVSTGLAGTRETQYF
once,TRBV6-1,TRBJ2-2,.,TGTGCCAGCAGCGTGTTATGGACCGGGGAGCTGTTTTTT,CASSVLWTGELFF
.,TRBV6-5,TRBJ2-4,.,TGTGCCAGCAGCAGGGATCCCGCGGACATTCAGTACTTC,CASSRDPADIQYF
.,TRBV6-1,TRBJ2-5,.,TGTGCCAGCAGTGCCCGACAGGACGGGGAGACCCAGTACTTC,CASSARQDGETQYF
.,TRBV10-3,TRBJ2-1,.,TGTGCCAGTGGTGGGCTCGCAGGGGTCAATGAGCAGTTCTTC,CASGGLAGVNEQFF
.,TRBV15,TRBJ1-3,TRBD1,TGTGCCACCAGCAGAGATGGGACAGGAGGAGACACCATATATTTT,CATSRDGTGGDTIYF